This T cell receptor (beta chain) was identified during a study of CD8 T cells in ankylosing spondylitis. In regard to this clonotype: Its antigen is not identified.

TCRdb re-derived calls from the 5' RACE reads in MiXCR, one entry per CDR3 protein. The sample has about 360,000 distinct CDR3 sequences; roughly 20% are singletons. Study-level findings and limits: Researchers report that disease-linked clones proved CD8+ and relatively rare in peripheral blood. As reported, disease-linked clones showed significant enrichment in matched ankylosing spondylitis synovial fluid.

The CDR3 has 15 residues. Germline V lookup: CDR1 KGHDR, CDR2 SFDVKD. Trimming removed 0 bases from V and 7 bases from J; junction bases left unmatched: 2. The chain recombines TRBV24-1 with TRBJ2-1; 10 bases map to TRBD1. The TCR was taken from a male donor with ankylosing spondylitis or in good health (not recorded which). The sequenced sample was blood, either unsorted or a sorted T cell fraction (not recorded which). DNA of the CDR3: TGTGCCACCAGTGATTTGCAGGACAGGGGGAATGAGCAGTTCTTC. Translated: CATSDLQDRGNEQFF.